These 23 T cell receptor beta chains came from one sample sequenced in a study of T cell responses to AZD1222 COVID-19 vaccine. Sequencing used immunoSEQ multiplex PCR; TCRdb keeps in-frame clones, though not all of them. The table shows 150,000 to 200,000 clones, with more than 85% occurring only once. Sample: peripheral blood, taken on day 0 of AZD1222 vaccination. These receptor sequences come from an adult in good health.

The V and J genes are TRBV6-5 and TRBJ1-3; 11 bases fit TRBD1. CDR1 is MNHEY, CDR2 SVGAGI, per germline. CDR3 length equals 16 residues. V gave up 0 bases and J gave up 2 bases; unmatched junction bases: 0. CDR3 in amino acids: CASSYSGQGAGNTIYF. CDR3 coding DNA: TGTGCCAGCAGTTACTCGGGACAGGGGGCTGGAAACACCATATATTTT.

This rearrangement joins TRBV5-3 to TRBJ2-7; D is ambiguous. TRBV5-3 is an ORF, and what it does is uncertain. V was pared by 5 bases and J by 7 bases, with 10 bases between. The CDR3 is made up of 11 amino acids. CDR3 sequence: CARRPKREQYF. CDR3 bases: TGTGCCAGAAGGCCGAAAAGGGAGCAGTACTTC.

The rearrangement joins TRBV11-2 to TRBJ2-3, with TRBD2 matching over 14 bases. Germline assignment: CDR1 SGHAT and CDR2 FQNNGV. This CDR3 comprises 14 residues. V was clipped by 8 bases and J by 6 bases; unmatched bases: 4. CDR3: CASGTSGSGDTQYF. Written as DNA, the CDR3 is TGTGCCAGCGGGACTAGCGGGAGCGGGGATACGCAGTATTTT.

This rearrangement joins TRBV10-1 to TRBJ1-1; 7 positions match TRBD1. This CDR3 is built from 12 residues. Germline V gene data show CDR1 as WNHNN and CDR2 as SYGVQD (reference sequence). The junction had 4 bases not matched to a gene; V was cut back by 6 bases and J by 6 bases. The CDR3 DNA follows: TGCGCCAGCAGCTACAGGGGAGCTGAAGCTTTCTTT. It codes for CASSYRGAEAFF.

The chain has TRBV2 and TRBJ1-5; the D is unclear. This CDR3 comprises 11 residues. The V and J ends lost 4 bases and 7 bases respectively, with 5 bases between them. In germline, CDR1 is SNHLY, CDR2 FYNNEI. CDR3: CASSGPQPQHF. CDR3 coding DNA: TGTGCCAGCAGTGGTCCCCAGCCCCAGCATTTT.

The genes are TRBV28 and TRBJ2-7; 7 bases line up with TRBD1. In germline, CDR1 is MDHEN, CDR2 SYDVKM. The V gene end was trimmed by 6 bases and the J gene end by 3 bases; junction bases not matched to a gene: 8. The CDR3 runs to 14 residues. The CDR3 DNA sequence: TGTGCCAGCAGCACGGGACAGCCCTACTACGAGCAGTACTTC. Translation: CASSTGQPYYEQYF.

Written as DNA, the CDR3 is TGTGCCAGCAGCTCCCCCTTCGGGAGAGATCAACAGCCCCAGCATTTT. Translation gives CASSSPFGRDQQPQHF. The chain links TRBV7-2 to TRBJ1-5; no firm D call. V shed 4 bases and J shed 7 bases, with 20 bases lying between them. The CDR3 length is 16 residues. CDR1 is SGHTA and CDR2 is FQGNSA in the germline V gene.

With respect to this clone: Mismatch with germline at one junction end may stem from a read error. J is TRBJ2-3 and V is TRBV11-2; D unclear. Germline V gives CDR1 SGHAT, CDR2 FQNNGV. This CDR3 spans 17 amino acids. CDR3 loop: CASSLAFRVWRTHTQYF. DNA for the CDR3: TGTGCCAGCAGCTTAGCTTTCAGAGTTTGGCGCACACATACGCAGTATTTT.

This sequence joins TRBV11-2 and TRBJ1-6; unclear D gene. The germline gives CDR1 SGHAT, CDR2 FQNNGV. This CDR3 is built from 12 residues. V lost 3 bases, J lost 9 bases, and 6 bases lay in between. The CDR3 is CASSFLFSPLHF. CDR3 DNA sequence: TGTGCCAGCAGCTTTCTCTTTTCACCCCTCCACTTT.

The V gene is TRBV24-1, the J gene TRBJ1-1; TRBD1 is a possible D gene (5 bases). The CDR3 runs 15 residues. V gave up 4 bases and J gave up 5 bases, with 16 bases separating them. The germline V gene encodes CDR1 KGHDR and CDR2 SFDVKD. This CDR3 is CATSDRRDPGTEAFF. For the CDR3, the DNA is TGTGCCACCAGTGACCGCCGGGACCCGGGGACTGAAGCTTTCTTT.

This chain links TRBV7-8 with TRBJ2-2; perhaps TRBD1 as D (6 bases). CDR1 is SGHVS, CDR2 FQNEAQ, per germline. The CDR3 has 17 amino acids. V gave up 2 bases and J gave up 5 bases, with 18 bases separating them. The CDR3 loop is CASSLSRRGQTTGELFF. CDR3 DNA sequence: TGTGCCAGCAGCTTATCTCGTCGAGGACAGACAACCGGGGAGCTGTTTTTT.

A remark on this clone: Because the CDR3's place on the DNA is in doubt, the DNA is left out and the CDR3 is given as listed by TCRdb. The chain recombines TRBV12-2 with TRBJ1-3. TRBV12-2 is deemed a pseudogene. A total of 15 residues make up the CDR3, ends included. The CDR3 protein is CASRPDFGFGNTIYF.

The chain combines TRBV6-5 with TRBJ1-2; D ambiguous. The CDR3 contains 16 residues. Germline V gene data show CDR1 as MNHEY and CDR2 as SVGAGI. V was cut by 0 bases and J by 8 bases, with 19 bases left in between. The CDR3 DNA reads TGTGCCAGCAGTTACTCGAGGCGCAGCCCTGCTCGGGGCTACACCTTC. Protein product: CASSYSRRSPARGYTF.

V usage is TRBV24-1 and J usage is TRBJ2-2; D might be TRBD2 (5 bases). Per the germline V gene, CDR1 is KGHDR and CDR2 is SFDVKD. Trimming took 3 bases from V and 4 from J, leaving 11 bases between them. CDR3 length: 15 amino acids. This CDR3 reads CATSDNRGFTGELFF. The CDR3 DNA sequence: TGTGCCACCAGTGATAATCGGGGTTTCACCGGGGAGCTGTTTTTT.

A few counts support this clone. The chain joins TRBV6-1 to TRBJ1-6; TRBD1 matches at 7 bases. Germline assignment: CDR1 MNHNS and CDR2 SASEGT. This CDR3 comprises 13 residues. The V segment lost 2 bases and the J segment 8 bases; nucleotides outside the gene matches: 0. CDR3 amino acids: CASSEQGDSPLHF. The CDR3 region has the DNA TGTGCCAGCAGTGAACAGGGGGATTCACCCCTCCACTTT.

This chain connects TRBV10-1 to TRBJ1-1, with TRBD1 as a possible D gene (5 bases). There are 13 residues in the CDR3. CDR1 is WNHNN and CDR2 is SYGVQD in the germline V gene (reference sequence). The ends were cut back, 6 bases at V and 0 bases at J, with 8 bases in the middle. The CDR3 loop is CASRDNMNTEAFF. The CDR3 bases are TGCGCCAGCAGGGACAACATGAACACTGAAGCTTTCTTT.

Regarding this clone: Other DNA variants within this sample encode the same CDR3. The J gene is TRBJ2-1, the V gene TRBV6-5; 10 bases line up with TRBD2. V was pared by 2 bases and J by 2 bases, with 0 bases of the junction left unmatched. Germline-derived CDR1 and CDR2 are MNHEY and SVGAGI. This CDR3 has 15 residues. The CDR3 sequence is CASSYLAGAYNEQFF. The CDR3 coding sequence is TGTGCCAGCAGTTACCTAGCGGGGGCCTACAATGAGCAGTTCTTC.

This clone has only one observation. The chain carries TRBV9 and TRBJ1-1; possible D gene TRBD1, 5 bases. Germline CDR1 SGDLS, CDR2 YYNGEE. The CDR3 length is 17 residues. V gave up 0 bases and J gave up 0 bases, with 15 bases separating them. CDR3: CASSVDDSTLLNTEAFF. In nucleotides, the CDR3 is TGTGCCAGCAGCGTAGATGACAGTACACTTTTGAACACTGAAGCTTTCTTT.

CDR3 bases: TGTGCCAGCATCCCGGGGAGGGAGAACACTGAAGCTTTCTTT. As protein: CASIPGRENTEAFF. The genes are TRBV2 and TRBJ1-1, with no clear D. V was shortened by 7 bases and J by 1 base, with 13 bases between the two germline ends. The CDR3 runs to 14 residues. Per germline, CDR1 SNHLY and CDR2 FYNNEI.

The V call is TRBV6-6, the J call TRBJ2-2, with TRBD1 matching 8 bases. The CDR3 runs 16 residues. CDR1 and CDR2 from the germline V gene are MNHNY and SVGAGI (reference sequence). V lost 8 bases and J lost 0; bases outside the gene matches: 8. DNA of the CDR3: TGTGCCAGCTTAACGCAGGGGGCCGCGAACACCGGGGAGCTGTTTTTT. It yields the protein CASLTQGAANTGELFF.

With regard to this clone: One end of the junction fails to match germline, which may point to a read error. V and J are TRBV19 and TRBJ1-2, with D unresolved. The CDR3 sequence is 13 residues long. Germline-derived CDR1 and CDR2 are LNHDA and SQIVND (reference sequence). CDR3 amino acids: CASRSGNLKTPSF. The CDR3 bases are TGTGCCAGTAGGTCCGGGAACCTAAAAACCCCTTCCTTC.

The chain uses TRBV9 and TRBJ2-7; 10 bases match TRBD1. CDR3 length: 16 residues. CDR1 and CDR2 from the germline V gene are SGDLS and YYNGEE. V trimming: 3 bases; J trimming: 2 bases; junction bases outside the gene matches: 8. The CDR3 sequence is CASSAGEGTGAYEQYF. The CDR3 region has the DNA TGTGCCAGCAGCGCAGGTGAGGGGACAGGGGCCTACGAGCAGTACTTC.

V and J are TRBV18 and TRBJ1-6, with TRBD1 identical over 9 bases. The CDR3 spans 15 residues. Germline V gene lookup returns CDR1 KGHSH and CDR2 LQKENI. V lost 8 bases, J lost 7 bases, and 9 bases stayed unmatched. CDR3 coding DNA: TGTGCCAGCCGTGACTGGACAGGGGCCAATTCACCCCTCCACTTT. Residues: CASRDWTGANSPLHF.